A selection of T cell receptor beta chains follows, all from one sample in a study of identical twins. One entry per CDR3 protein results from TCRdb running MiXCR on the 5' RACE reads. The sample comprises about 470,000 distinct CDR3 sequences, approximately 24% of which are singletons, and over 2.5% rests with the top ten. The same data also contributed to another study, on T cells expressing NK-cell markers.

The sample consisted of CD4+ T cells sorted from blood. The receptors stem from a young woman in good health. CDR3s include the opening cysteine and the closing phenylalanine or tryptophan. D genes are given only for firm matches. Some rows mark clone size as missing; the rest say once, few, many or name a class of expanded clone.

abundance	d_gene	len	v_gene	j_gene	CDR3aa	CDR3nt
.	.	14	TRBV12-3/TRBV12-4	TRBJ2-3	CASRGTLSTDTQYF	TGTGCCAGCAGGGGGACACTAAGCACAGATACGCAGTATTTT
.	.	14	TRBV4-1	TRBJ2-7	CASSQPGGEREQYF	TGCGCCAGCAGCCAACCAGGAGGGGAGCGGGAGCAGTACTTC
few	.	13	TRBV5-1	TRBJ2-3	CASMHSAADTQYF	TGCGCCAGCATGCACAGTGCAGCAGATACGCAGTATTTT
medium-sized	TRBD2	12	TRBV29-1	TRBJ2-2	CSATSGTGELFF	TGCAGCGCGACTAGCGGGACCGGGGAGCTGTTTTTT
many	TRBD2	11	TRBV12-3/TRBV12-4	TRBJ2-1	CASSLTSVGFF	TGTGCCAGCAGTTTGACTAGCGTGGGGTTCTTC
.	.	17	TRBV18	TRBJ2-1	CASSPQAPTISYNEQFF	TGTGCCAGCTCACCGCAGGCCCCGACCATCTCCTACAATGAGCAGTTCTTC
few	.	15	TRBV7-9	TRBJ2-5	CASSLTRTNQETQYF	TGTGCCAGCAGCCTCACCCGGACTAACCAAGAGACCCAGTACTTC
.	.	16	TRBV20-1	TRBJ1-1	CSGSPGQHRDRAEAFF	TGCAGTGGATCCCCAGGACAGCACCGAGATCGGGCTGAAGCTTTCTTT
few	.	13	TRBV20-1	TRBJ1-1	CSAGGRENTEAFF	TGCAGTGCCGGGGGGCGGGAGAACACTGAAGCTTTCTTT
.	TRBD1	14	TRBV20-1	TRBJ2-7	CRATGTGTFYEQYF	TGCAGGGCGACCGGGACAGGGACTTTTTACGAGCAGTACTTC
.	TRBD1	13	TRBV5-6	TRBJ1-1	CASSRDSPTEAFF	TGTGCCAGCAGCAGGGACAGCCCCACTGAAGCTTTCTTT
.	.	14	TRBV29-1	TRBJ1-5	CSVEMGNSNQPQHF	TGCAGCGTTGAGATGGGGAATAGCAATCAGCCCCAGCATTTT
.	.	12	TRBV19	TRBJ2-3	CASSTLQGREYF	TGTGCCAGTAGTACTCTACAGGGTAGGGAGTATTTT
few	.	15	TRBV7-8	TRBJ2-7	CASSLAAGQGYEQYF	TGTGCCAGCAGCTTAGCCGCGGGGCAAGGCTACGAGCAGTACTTC
few	TRBD2	15	TRBV20-1	TRBJ2-7	CSARGESGTHYEQYF	TGCAGTGCTAGAGGAGAGAGCGGGACTCACTACGAGCAGTACTTC
.	.	14	TRBV29-1	TRBJ2-1	CSARLDESYNEQFF	TGCAGCGCTAGACTGGATGAATCCTACAATGAGCAGTTCTTC
few	.	12	TRBV6-2/TRBV6-3	TRBJ1-5	CASSYRERAQHF	TGTGCCAGCAGTTACCGGGAGAGGGCCCAGCATTTT
.	.	17	TRBV3-1	TRBJ1-4	CASSSTLDGRNNEKLFF	TGTGCCAGCAGCTCGACTCTGGACGGAAGAAATAATGAAAAACTGTTTTTT
.	.	14	TRBV27	TRBJ2-7	CASSPGINSYEQYF	TGTGCCAGCAGTCCGGGGATAAACTCCTACGAGCAGTACTTC
.	.	13	TRBV12-3/TRBV12-4	TRBJ1-2	CASSRGEYYGYTF	TGTGCCAGCAGCCGGGGGGAATATTATGGCTACACCTTC
few	.	16	TRBV5-4	TRBJ2-2	CASSLKGRVDTGELFF	TGTGCCAGCAGCTTGAAGGGGCGGGTTGACACCGGGGAGCTGTTTTTT
few	.	12	TRBV3-1	TRBJ1-4	CASSHGREKLFF	TGTGCCAGCAGCCACGGACGGGAAAAACTGTTTTTT
.	.	13	TRBV10-3	TRBJ1-2	CAIVRGANYGYTF	TGTGCCATAGTTCGAGGGGCTAACTATGGCTACACCTTC
.	TRBD1	16	TRBV20-1	TRBJ2-5	CSARWTPGQGSKTQYF	TGCAGTGCTAGGTGGACCCCGGGACAGGGGTCAAAGACCCAGTACTTC
.	TRBD1	15	TRBV20-1	TRBJ2-1	CSARRGQGSVNEQFF	TGCAGTGCACGCCGCGGACAGGGGAGTGTCAATGAGCAGTTCTTC
.	TRBD1	16	TRBV7-8	TRBJ2-1	CASSLRGLTSYNEQFF	TGTGCCAGCAGCTTGAGGGGGCTCACCTCCTACAATGAGCAGTTCTTC